This TCR beta chain emerged from a study of post-analysis software for immune sequencing data. Across the study: Recorded disease courses covered relapsing-remitting, secondary progressive and progressive-relapsing multiple sclerosis. Some patients had no subtype annotation.

Tagging with unique molecular identifiers was a feature of the TCR beta cDNA libraries. With roughly 1 to 11 million T cells as the source, 450,000 to 600,000 cDNA molecules resulted. TCRdb redid the calling of the PCR reads with MiXCR, one entry per CDR3 protein. The table lists about 820,000 distinct CDR3 sequences, approximately 50% of them singletons. General study results and limits: Patients with multiple sclerosis recorded significantly lower normalized Chao1 diversity than controls, the study found. Controls had lower frequencies than patients of about 5 TRBV segments, which included TRBV5-6, TRBV5-1 and TRBV20-1. Clustering by F measure revealed strong co-clustering among samples prepared together in one batch.

To note about this clonotype: Antigen: not known.

The V end lost 1 base, the J end lost 8 bases, and 12 bases lay between the germline ends. Germline V gene data show CDR1 as SGHVS and CDR2 as FQNEAQ. There are 13 residues in the CDR3. The sequencing sample was made of blood. The TCR originated in a girl under 18 with multiple sclerosis. The chain is built from TRBV7-8 and TRBJ2-7; D not certain. CDR3 coding DNA: TGTGCCAGCAGCTTAGAAGGCTACGGCAAGCAGTACTTC. It yields the protein CASSLEGYGKQYF.